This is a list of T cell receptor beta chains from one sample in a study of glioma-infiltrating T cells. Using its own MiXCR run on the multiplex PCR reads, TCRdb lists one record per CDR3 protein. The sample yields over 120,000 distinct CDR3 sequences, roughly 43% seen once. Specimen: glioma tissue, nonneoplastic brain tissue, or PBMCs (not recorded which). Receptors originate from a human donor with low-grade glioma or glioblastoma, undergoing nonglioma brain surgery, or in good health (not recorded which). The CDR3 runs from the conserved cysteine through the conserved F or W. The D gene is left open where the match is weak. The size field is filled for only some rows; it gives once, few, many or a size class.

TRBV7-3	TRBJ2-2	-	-	TGTGCCAGCAGTCCTCAGATCACCGGGGAGCTGTTTTTT	CASSPQITGELFF
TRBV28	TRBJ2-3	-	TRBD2	TGTGCCAGCAGTTTTTTACTAGCGGGAACTAGCACAGATACGCAGTATTTT	CASSFLLAGTSTDTQYF
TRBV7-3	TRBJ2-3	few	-	TGTGCCAGCAGCTTGTTCGGGAGTGCTAGCACAGATACGCAGTATTTT	CASSLFGSASTDTQYF
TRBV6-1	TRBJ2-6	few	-	TGTGCCAGCAGTCCCCACGGGGGATCTGGGGCCAACGTCCTGACTTTC	CASSPHGGSGANVLTF
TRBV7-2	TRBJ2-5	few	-	TGTGCCAGCAGCTTAGCTAGGCCCCCGGGGACCCAGTACTTC	CASSLARPPGTQYF
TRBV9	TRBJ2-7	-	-	TGTGCCAGCAGCGTAGTTTCCGGGCAAGAAAGAAATGAGCAGTACTTC	CASSVVSGQERNEQYF
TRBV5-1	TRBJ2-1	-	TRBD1	TGCGCCAGCAGAAGTTTAGGACAGGTCAACAATGAGCAGTTCTTC	CASRSLGQVNNEQFF
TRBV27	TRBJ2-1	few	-	TGTGCCAGCAGGCCTACAAGGTTCGATGAGCAGTTCTTC	CASRPTRFDEQFF
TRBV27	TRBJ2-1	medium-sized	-	TGTGCCAGCAGTTTATTCGGGGCCAGGGATGAGCAGTTCTTC	CASSLFGARDEQFF
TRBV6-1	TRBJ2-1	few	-	TGTGCCAGCAGTCCGACCGTTTATGGCTACAATGAGCAGTTCTTC	CASSPTVYGYNEQFF
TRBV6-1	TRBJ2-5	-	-	TGTGCCAGCAGTCCTACCCAGGGGGGCTGCCAAGAGACCCAGTACTTC	CASSPTQGGCQETQYF
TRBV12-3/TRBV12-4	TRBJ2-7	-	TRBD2	TGTGCCAGCAGTTTAGTGTCTAGCGGCACCTACGAGCAGTACTTC	CASSLVSSGTYEQYF
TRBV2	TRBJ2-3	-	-	TGTGCCAGCAGCAAGACTAGCACAGATACGCAGTATTTT	CASSKTSTDTQYF
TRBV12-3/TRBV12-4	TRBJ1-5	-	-	TGTGCCAGCACACAAACAGGGACCAATCAGCCCCAGCATTTT	CASTQTGTNQPQHF
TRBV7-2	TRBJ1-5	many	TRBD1	TGTGCCAGCAGCTTACAGGGGGCGGGTCAGCCCCAGCATTTT	CASSLQGAGQPQHF
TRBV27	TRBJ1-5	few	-	TGTGCCAGCAGCTTAAGAGTGAATCAGCCCCAGCATTTT	CASSLRVNQPQHF
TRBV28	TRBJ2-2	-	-	TGTGCCAGCACCCTTGGCAGAACCCCCGGGGAGCTGTTTTTT	CASTLGRTPGELFF
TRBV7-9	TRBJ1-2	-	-	TGTGCCAGCAGCTTACCCCAGGGAGGTGGCTACACCTTC	CASSLPQGGGYTF
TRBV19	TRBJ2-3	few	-	TGTGCCAGTAGGCACTCCGAGCGCGATACGCAGTATTTT	CASRHSERDTQYF
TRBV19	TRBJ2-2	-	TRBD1	TGTGCCAGTAGTGGTATACAGGGGGCGAGCGGGGAGCTGTTTTTT	CASSGIQGASGELFF
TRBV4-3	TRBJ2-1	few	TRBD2	TGCGCCAGCAGCCGAGGGACTAGCGGACCACGGTTCTTC	CASSRGTSGPRFF
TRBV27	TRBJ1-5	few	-	TGTGCCAGCAGTTTACGCCCCTTAACACTGAATCAGCCCCAGCATTTT	CASSLRPLTLNQPQHF
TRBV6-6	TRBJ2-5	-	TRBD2	TGTGCCAGCAGTTACGGGGGGGGAAGAGAGACCCAGTACTTC	CASSYGGGRETQYF
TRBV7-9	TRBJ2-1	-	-	TGTGCCAGCAGCTTAGCAGACAGGACAAGGTACAATGAGCAGTTCTTC	CASSLADRTRYNEQFF
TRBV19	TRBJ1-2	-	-	TGTGCCAGTCGCGTCCCGGGACAAGTCTATGGCTACACCTTC	CASRVPGQVYGYTF
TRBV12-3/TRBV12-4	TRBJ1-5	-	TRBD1	TGTGCCAGCAGTTTTGGGACAGGGGGCTTTCAGCCCCAGCATTTT	CASSFGTGGFQPQHF
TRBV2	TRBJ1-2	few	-	TGTGCCAGCAGATCAAGGGGCAGTTCAGCCTATGGCTACACCTTC	CASRSRGSSAYGYTF
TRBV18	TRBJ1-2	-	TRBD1	TGTGCCAGCTCACCACAGGGGGCGCGGGGCTACACCTTC	CASSPQGARGYTF
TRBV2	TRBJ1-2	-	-	TGTGCCAGCAGCGCGGACGTCCATGGCTACACCTTC	CASSADVHGYTF
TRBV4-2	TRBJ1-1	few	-	TGTGCCAGCAGCCCTCCAAGGTATAAACAGCAGAACACTGAAGCTTTCTTT	CASSPPRYKQQNTEAFF
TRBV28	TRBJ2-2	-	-	TGTGCCAGCAGTTTCGCTGGAGCAGGGACCGGGGAGCTGTTTTTT	CASSFAGAGTGELFF
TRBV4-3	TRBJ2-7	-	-	TGCGCCAGCAGCCAAGATCTAGGAGGGAGAAACGAGCAGTACTTC	CASSQDLGGRNEQYF
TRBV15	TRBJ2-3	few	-	TGTGCCACCAGCAGAGCCTCCGGGACGGCGGTCACAGATACGCAGTATTTT	CATSRASGTAVTDTQYF
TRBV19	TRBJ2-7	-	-	TGTGCCAGTAGTAACGGAGACTACGAGCAGTACTTC	CASSNGDYEQYF
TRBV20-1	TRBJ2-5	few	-	TGCAGTGCCCAGATAGAAGAGACCCAGTACTTC	CSAQIEETQYF
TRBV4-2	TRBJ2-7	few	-	TGTGCCAGCAGCCAAGATCTAAGCCGAACCTACGAGCAGTACTTC	CASSQDLSRTYEQYF
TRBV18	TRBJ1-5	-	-	TGTGCCAGCTCCTCCGGGACTTACGGTGGTCAGCCCCAGCATTTT	CASSSGTYGGQPQHF
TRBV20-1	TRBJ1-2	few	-	TGCAGTGCTAGGGACAGTTTCGTCTATGGCTACACCTTC	CSARDSFVYGYTF
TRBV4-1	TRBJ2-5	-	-	TGCGCCAGCAGCCTCACCCCCCGGCCAGCACAAGAGACCCAGTACTTC	CASSLTPRPAQETQYF
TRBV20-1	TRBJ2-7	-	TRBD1	TGCAGTGCCCCCCCGGGGACAGGGAACCCCTACGAGCAGTACTTC	CSAPPGTGNPYEQYF
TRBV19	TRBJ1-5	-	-	TGTGCCAGTAGTCGGGCTATTAATCAGCCCCAGCATTTT	CASSRAINQPQHF
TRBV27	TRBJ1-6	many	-	TGTGCCAGCAGTTTATCGAGTAGTAATTCACCCCTCCACTTT	CASSLSSSNSPLHF
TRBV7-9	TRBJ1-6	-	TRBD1	TGTGCCAGCAGCTTAGGCCCGGGACAGGGGGCATCACCCCTCCACTTT	CASSLGPGQGASPLHF
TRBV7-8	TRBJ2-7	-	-	TGTGCCAGCAGCTTATCCGCAAGCTCCTACGAGCAGTACTTC	CASSLSASSYEQYF
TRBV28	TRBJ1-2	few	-	TGTGCCAGCAGTTTATTCGGGTTCTATGGCTACACCTTC	CASSLFGFYGYTF
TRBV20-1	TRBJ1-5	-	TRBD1	TGCAGTGCTAGGGATCTCCTAGGGAGACAGGGTGAGAATCAGCCCCAGCATTTT	CSARDLLGRQGENQPQHF
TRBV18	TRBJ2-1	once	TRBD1	TGTGCCAGCTCACCGCCGACAGGGGGAGTTGAGCAGTTCTTC	CASSPPTGGVEQFF
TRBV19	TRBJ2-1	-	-	TGTGCCAGTACAGGCTACAATGAGCAGTTCTTC	CASTGYNEQFF
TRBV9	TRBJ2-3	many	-	TGTGCCAGCAGCGTAGTACCGGCAGATACGCAGTATTTT	CASSVVPADTQYF
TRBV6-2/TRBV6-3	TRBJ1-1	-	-	TGTGCCAGGAGAATGGACACCAGGAGGAACACTGAAGCTTTCTTT	CARRMDTRRNTEAFF